These 20 T cell receptor beta chains came from one sample sequenced in a study of T cell responses to AZD1222 COVID-19 vaccine. Sequencing was performed with immunoSEQ multiplex PCR; in TCRdb, only in-frame clones are kept and a portion is missing. Counted here are fewer than 200,000 clones, approximately 86% occurring once; the ten biggest clones make up approximately 10%. The sample was peripheral blood, taken 28 days after the second AZD1222 dose. The receptors originated from an adult who received the AZD1222 COVID-19 vaccine.

The chain uses TRBV9 and TRBJ1-2; D is undetermined. The V gene's germline CDR1 is SGDLS and CDR2 YYNGEE. The CDR3 is 11 amino acids. V lost 7 bases to trimming and J lost 5 bases, with 9 bases between them. The CDR3, as DNA: TGTGCCAGCGGCCCCAGATATGGCTACACCTTC. Protein: CASGPRYGYTF.

The J gene is TRBJ2-3, the V gene TRBV4-2; 8 positions agree with TRBD2. The CDR3 is made up of 18 amino acids. V lost 1 base to trimming and J lost 3 bases; unmatched junction nucleotides: 12. CDR1 is LGHNA, CDR2 YNFKEQ, per germline. The CDR3 nucleotides read TGTGCCAGCAGCCAAGGGACTAGCCCTAGACGTCGTACAGATACGCAGTATTTT. As protein: CASSQGTSPRRRTDTQYF.

This chain joins TRBV7-3 and TRBJ2-7, with a tentative D call TRBD1 (6 bases). This CDR3 is 14 amino acids long. Trimming cost V 4 bases and J 4 bases, with 14 bases left between them. Germline CDR1 and CDR2: SGHTA and FQGTGA. The CDR3 sequence: CASSSTDRTYEQYF. CDR3 sequence (DNA): TGTGCCAGCAGCTCTACTGACAGGACATACGAGCAGTACTTC.

The J gene is TRBJ1-6, the V gene TRBV5-6; TRBD1 might be the D (5 bases). Germline values: CDR1 SGHDT, CDR2 YYEEEE. The CDR3 runs 14 residues. V lost 5 bases to trimming and J lost 6 bases, with 12 bases between them. The CDR3 spells CASRPGLLNSPLHF. CDR3 nucleotide sequence: TGTGCCAGCAGACCGGGACTGCTTAATTCACCCCTCCACTTT. Combining the CDR3 with reference TRBV5-6 and TRBJ1-6 gives the whole variable domain DAGVTQSPTHLIKTRGQQVTLRCSPKSGHDTVSWYQQALGQGPQFIFQYYEEEERQRGNFPDRFSGHQFPNYSSELNVNALLLGDSALYLCASRPGLLNSPLHFGNGTRLTVT.

The rearrangement links TRBV6-5 to TRBJ2-7; D is undetermined. Trimming stripped 7 bases from V and 7 bases from J, with 17 bases between. This CDR3 has 13 amino acids. The germline CDR1 and CDR2 sequences are MNHEY and SVGAGI. As DNA, the CDR3 is TGTGCCAGCATCATGAACCCCTCTGGAGAGCAGTACTTC. It codes for CASIMNPSGEQYF.

This chain links TRBV5-1 with TRBJ2-1; D is ambiguous. Trimming pared 0 bases from V and 5 bases from J, leaving 9 bases between. Germline-derived CDR1 and CDR2 are SGHRS and YFSETQ. This CDR3 region has 14 residues. The CDR3 is CASSLAYQHNEQFF. The CDR3 DNA follows: TGCGCCAGCAGCTTGGCATACCAACACAATGAGCAGTTCTTC.

The rearrangement uses TRBV7-9 and TRBJ1-2; D remains ambiguous. This CDR3 comprises 13 residues. Germline V lookup: CDR1 SEHNR, CDR2 FQNEAQ (reference sequence). V gave up 5 bases and J gave up 6 bases, with 13 bases separating them. In nucleotides, the CDR3 is TGTGCCAGCAGCCCCATAAATGTAAATGGCTACACCTTC. Its protein is CASSPINVNGYTF.

The CDR3: CASRNRDRGNNNQPQHF. CDR3 DNA: TGTGCCAGTAGGAACCGGGACAGGGGGAATAACAATCAGCCCCAGCATTTT. The chain employs TRBV19 and TRBJ1-5, with 11 bases identical to TRBD1. This CDR3 has 17 residues. V shed 6 bases, J shed 3 bases, and the junction held 10 bases outside the gene matches. CDR1 LNHDA and CDR2 SQIVND come from the germline V gene (reference sequence).

The genes are TRBV18 and TRBJ2-3; a possible D gene is TRBD1 (5 bases). Germline V gene lookup returns CDR1 KGHSH and CDR2 LQKENI. The CDR3 totals 16 residues. The germline V and J ends were trimmed by 1 base and 0 bases, with 11 bases remaining between them. In DNA, the CDR3 is TGTGCCAGCTCACCACGGGGCGGAACTAGCACAGATACGCAGTATTTT. It specifies CASSPRGGTSTDTQYF. Using reference TRBV18 and TRBJ2-3 for the parts outside the CDR3, the full variable domain is NAGVMQNPRHLVRRRGQEARLRCSPMKGHSHVYWYRQLPEEGLKFMVYLQKENIIDESGMPKERFSAEFPKEGPSILRIQQVVRGDSAAYFCASSPRGGTSTDTQYFGPGTRLTVL.

The rearrangement uses TRBV7-2 and TRBJ2-2, with 7 nucleotides matching TRBD1. The CDR3 is 14 amino acids. The V gene end was trimmed by 5 bases and the J gene end by 8 bases; junction bases not matched to a gene: 8. The germline V gene encodes CDR1 SGHTA and CDR2 FQGNSA. CDR3 coding DNA: TGTGCCAGCAGCCCCTCCGGGACAGTTGGGGAGCTGTTTTTT. It encodes CASSPSGTVGELFF.

This clone was found once. The J gene is TRBJ1-1, the V gene TRBV6-5; D call uncertain. In germline, CDR1 is MNHEY, CDR2 SVGAGI. There are 12 residues in the CDR3. V was shortened by 8 bases and J by 1 base, with 8 bases between the two germline ends. The CDR3 bases are TGTGCCAGCGCGGGGTGGAACACTGAAGCTTTCTTT. Protein sequence: CASAGWNTEAFF.

The rearrangement joins TRBV2 to TRBJ2-2; 8 bases align to TRBD1. CDR3 size: 15 residues. Germline V gives CDR1 SNHLY, CDR2 FYNNEI. After removal of 6 bases from V and 4 bases from J, the junction contained 7 bases not matched to a gene. The CDR3 loop reads CASRGTGLITGELFF. The DNA for the CDR3 is TGTGCCAGCAGGGGGACAGGTTTGATCACCGGGGAGCTGTTTTTT.

The V and J genes are TRBV6-5 and TRBJ1-2, with TRBD1 matching 7 bases. V was clipped by 6 bases and J by 0 bases; unmatched bases: 4. Germline-derived CDR1 and CDR2 are MNHEY and SVGAGI. CDR3 length equals 14 residues. DNA for the CDR3: TGTGCCAGCAGACGACAGGGAACTAACTATGGCTACACCTTC. It codes for CASRRQGTNYGYTF.

The chain couples TRBV9 to TRBJ2-2; D remains ambiguous. Germline CDR1 reads SGDLS; CDR2 reads YYNGEE. The CDR3 contains 14 residues. With 3 bases removed from V and 6 bases from J, the gap between germline ends came to 12 bases. For the CDR3, the DNA is TGTGCCAGCAGCGATAGCAGAAGGGCCGGGGAGCTGTTTTTT. Amino acids: CASSDSRRAGELFF.

V usage is TRBV7-9 and J usage is TRBJ1-1; D gene ambiguous. CDR1 is SEHNR and CDR2 is FQNEAQ in the germline V gene (reference sequence). There are 13 residues in the CDR3. Trimming stripped 3 bases from V and 1 base from J, with 6 bases between. CDR3 DNA sequence: TGTGCCAGCAGCTTTACGGAGAACACTGAAGCTTTCTTT. It specifies CASSFTENTEAFF.

The chain joins TRBV11-2 to TRBJ2-1; D ambiguous. Trimming left V 1 base short and J 1 base short, with 8 bases between. Germline CDR1 reads SGHAT; CDR2 reads FQNNGV. The CDR3 is made up of 15 amino acids. The CDR3 DNA follows: TGTGCCAGCAGCTTAGGTTTAGGGTCCTACAATGAGCAGTTCTTC. Residues: CASSLGLGSYNEQFF. Looking up the rest from reference TRBV11-2 and TRBJ2-1 gives the full variable domain: EAGVAQSPRYKIIEKRQSVAFWCNPISGHATLYWYQQILGQGPKLLIQFQNNGVVDDSQLPKDRFSAERLKGVDSTLKIQPAKLEDSAVYLCASSLGLGSYNEQFFGPGTRLTVL.

The table lists this clone with a few counts. This chain uses TRBV5-6 with TRBJ2-3; D is ambiguous. Germline V gene sequence: CDR1 SGHDT, CDR2 YYEEEE. The CDR3 is 13 residues long. Trimming removed 4 bases at V and 4 bases at J, with 10 bases between. The CDR3: CASSPALADTQYF. DNA of the CDR3: TGTGCCAGCAGCCCCGCCTTGGCAGATACGCAGTATTTT.

This chain uses TRBV18 with TRBJ2-5, with D tentatively TRBD2 (6 bases). The CDR3 loop spans 15 amino acids. Germline assignment: CDR1 KGHSH and CDR2 LQKENI. V was trimmed by 2 bases and J by 2 bases, leaving 12 bases between them. The DNA for the CDR3 is TGTGCCAGCTCACCAAGGGGAGGAAGTCAAGAGACCCAGTACTTC. It translates to CASSPRGGSQETQYF.

The count of this clone is one. The chain uses TRBV19 and TRBJ1-4, with TRBD1 identical over 7 bases. Trimming took 2 bases from V and 1 from J; bases not matched to a gene: 4. The length of the CDR3 is 16 residues. Germline CDR1 LNHDA, CDR2 SQIVND (reference sequence). Here the CDR3 reads CASSIHRDRTNEKLFF. DNA for the CDR3: TGTGCCAGTAGTATACACCGGGACAGAACTAATGAAAAACTGTTTTTT.

The chain uses TRBV10-2 and TRBJ1-3, with D unresolved. The CDR3 sequence is 12 residues long. Trimming removed 3 bases from V and 6 bases from J, with 6 bases in between. Germline CDR1 reads WSHSY; CDR2 reads SAAADI. The CDR3 coding sequence is TGCGCCAGCAGTGAAAAAGCAAACACCATATATTTT. Its protein product is CASSEKANTIYF.